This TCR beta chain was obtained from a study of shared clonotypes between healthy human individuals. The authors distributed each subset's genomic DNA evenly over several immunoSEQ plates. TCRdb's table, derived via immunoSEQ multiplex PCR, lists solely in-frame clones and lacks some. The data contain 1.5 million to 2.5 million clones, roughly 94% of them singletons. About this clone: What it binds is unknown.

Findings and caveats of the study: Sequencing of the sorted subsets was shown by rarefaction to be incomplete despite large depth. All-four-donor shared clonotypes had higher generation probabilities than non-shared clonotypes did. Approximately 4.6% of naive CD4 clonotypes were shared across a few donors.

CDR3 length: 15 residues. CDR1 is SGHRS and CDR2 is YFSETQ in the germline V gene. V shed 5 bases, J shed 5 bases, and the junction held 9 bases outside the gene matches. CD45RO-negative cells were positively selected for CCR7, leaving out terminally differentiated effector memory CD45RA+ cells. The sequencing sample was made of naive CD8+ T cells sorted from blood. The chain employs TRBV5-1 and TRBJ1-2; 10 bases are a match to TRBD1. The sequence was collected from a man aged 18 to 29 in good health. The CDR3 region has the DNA TGCGCCAGCAGTTCGACAGGGGGCATACAATATGGCTACACCTTC. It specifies CASSSTGGIQYGYTF. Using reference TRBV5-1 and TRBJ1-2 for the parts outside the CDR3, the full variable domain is KAGVTQTPRYLIKTRGQQVTLSCSPISGHRSVSWYQQTPGQGLQFLFEYFSETQRNKGNFPGRFSGRQFSNSRSEMNVSTLELGDSALYLCASSSTGGIQYGYTFGSGTRLTVV.